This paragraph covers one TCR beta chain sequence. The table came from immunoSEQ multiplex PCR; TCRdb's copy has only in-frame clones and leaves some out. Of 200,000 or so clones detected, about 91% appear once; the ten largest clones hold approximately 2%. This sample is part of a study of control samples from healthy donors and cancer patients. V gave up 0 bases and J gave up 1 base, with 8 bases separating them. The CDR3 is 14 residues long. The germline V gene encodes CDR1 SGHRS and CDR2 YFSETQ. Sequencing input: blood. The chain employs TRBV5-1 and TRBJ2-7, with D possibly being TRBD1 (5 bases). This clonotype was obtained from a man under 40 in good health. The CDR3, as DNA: TGCGCCAGCAGCTTGGCGGCAGGGTCCTACGAGCAGTACTTC. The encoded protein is CASSLAAGSYEQYF.